This TCR beta chain came from a study of cytomegalovirus exposure and HLA in healthy donors. CDR1 and CDR2 from the germline V gene are SGHTA and FQGNSA. CDR3 length: 13 residues. Trimming left V 6 bases short and J 4 bases short, with 10 bases between. With 60 Vbeta and 13 Jbeta primers, the PCR was carried out. The method was immunoSEQ multiplex PCR; TCRdb's version includes in-frame clones alone and lacks a portion of them. This sample has 100,000 to 130,000 clones, with less than 85% found just once. Likely unrecorded immune exposures existed in these nominally healthy donors. Study outcomes and limitations: Most TCR beta V segments were productive about 90% or about 30% of the time in an earlier analysis. Later, TCR association rates were found to vary by HLA locus, highest for DRB1 and lowest for HLA-C.

This clone was picked up a small number of times. Its antigen is unidentified. The specimen sequenced was PBMCs. The V gene is TRBV7-2, the J gene TRBJ1-5; D is unclear. This sequence originates from a man aged 18-30 years in good health and CMV-seronegative. The CDR3 region is CASRITGNQPQHF. The CDR3, as DNA: TGTGCCAGCAGAATAACGGGGAATCAGCCCCAGCATTTT.